The present entry profiles one T cell receptor (beta chain) with its context. This clone has just one count. Its antigen is currently not known. No per-base quality is available; no much larger clone lies one base away. The V and J ends are trimmed by 3 bases and 1 base, leaving 9 bases between them. Looking up the germline V gene (reference sequence) yields CDR1 GTSNPN and CDR2 SVGIG. Counted from cysteine to phenylalanine, this CDR3 has 13 amino acids. The sequence is cut down to CDR3 DNA, 39 bases in frame from base 1. Library preparation was by the immunoSEQ multiplex PCR assay. The table comes from immuneACCESS by way of TCRdb, which keeps in-frame sequences with V and J called. Part of the clones is missing from these tables; in studies checked, under half for an unresolved V gene and the rest for unknown reasons. This sample holds 10,000 or so clones; approximately 70% were observed only once. Of the sample, over 20% falls within the top ten clones.

For TCR Vbeta sequencing and comparison with CSF CD8+ T cells, memory CD8+ T cells were sorted ex vivo from the blood of patients. The entry originates in a study of T cells in narcolepsy (dated by TCRdb to the late 2010s). About the investigation overall: Patients with narcolepsy type 1 or type 2 (NT1, NT2) and healthy control donors were enrolled in the study. Autoreactive T cells targeting hypocretin neuron self-antigens (hypocretin, TRIB2) were sought in narcolepsy patients, and TCR Vbeta sequencing was used to track clonotypes in blood and CSF.

Results and caveats for the whole study, not just this receptor: According to the report, autoreactive clonotypes were detected serially in the blood of the same patients and of different patients, but not in healthy controls. Plots that compared CSF and blood CD4+ T cell clonotypes from the same patient highlighted HCRT-specific and TRIB2-specific autoreactive clonotypes.

The specimen sequenced was CD45RA- memory CD8+ T cells from PBMCs. Explained via the paper, the cell subset or site label denotes: memory T cells sorted ex vivo from peripheral blood. This TCR came from a human donor with narcolepsy. The chain uses TRBV30 and TRBJ1-1, and the D gene may be TRBD1, 6 bases matching. The CDR3 protein sequence reads: CAWSRGENTEAFF. The base sequence is TGTGCCTGGAGCAGGGGAGAGAACACTGAAGCTTTCTTT.